One and the same sample provided the 23 T cell receptor beta chains below, sequenced in a study of T cells in Graves' hyperthyroidism and ophthalmopathy. It was RNA transcripts that yielded the amplified TCR beta CDR3 regions. TCR CDR3 underwent first-round RT-PCR with the HTBI primer set. TCRdb itself ran the multiplex PCR reads through MiXCR, one entry per CDR3 protein. Seen here are a few hundred thousand distinct CDR3 sequences, about 16% observed once, and the top ten hold 30% to 35%. Source material: blood. The receptor set was obtained from a young woman with Graves' hyperthyroidism.

This clonotype appeared a few times. The V and J genes are TRBV19 and TRBJ2-7, with TRBD1 matching over 7 bases. The CDR3 has 12 residues. From germline, CDR1 is LNHDA and CDR2 SQIVND (reference sequence). V gave up 10 bases and J gave up 1 base; unmatched junction bases: 4. CDR3 region: CATGGQSYEQYF. The CDR3 nucleotides are TGTGCCACTGGGGGACAGTCCTACGAGCAGTACTTC.

This clonotype came up many times. The chain couples TRBV28 to TRBJ1-4; D unresolved. Germline V gene data show CDR1 as MDHEN and CDR2 as SYDVKM. CDR3 length equals 14 residues. The V end was cut by 6 bases, the J end by 12 bases, with 20 bases between. CDR3 protein: CASSHPSAGVELFF. Here the CDR3 DNA reads TGTGCCAGCAGCCACCCCAGCGCCGGAGTGGAACTGTTTTTT.

This clonotype was seen a handful of times. The chain links TRBV28 to TRBJ2-3; possible D gene TRBD1, 5 bases. The CDR3 is made up of 15 amino acids. From germline, CDR1 is MDHEN and CDR2 SYDVKM. The germline V and J ends were trimmed by 2 bases and 0 bases, with 9 bases remaining between them. The CDR3 nucleotides read TGTGCCAGCAGTTTACAGGGCGGTAGCACAGATACGCAGTATTTT. It codes for CASSLQGGSTDTQYF.

This clonotype was counted a few times. V is TRBV20-1 and J is TRBJ1-1, with no clear D. Germline lookup yields CDR1 DFQATT and CDR2 SNEGSKA (reference sequence). V was trimmed by 5 bases and J by 3 bases, leaving 10 bases between them. The CDR3 is made up of 12 amino acids. CDR3 in amino acids: CSAQRRDTEAFF. The CDR3 DNA follows: TGCAGTGCTCAGAGGAGGGACACTGAAGCTTTCTTT.

This clonotype was seen repeatedly, ten times or more. The chain is built from TRBV3-1 and TRBJ2-5; D is uncertain. Trimming cost V 3 bases and J 4 bases, with 9 bases left between them. The CDR3 runs 13 residues. CDR1 LGHDT and CDR2 YNNKEL come from the germline V gene (reference sequence). CDR3 DNA sequence: TGTGCCAGCAGCCAGAAGTGGGGAGAGACCCAGTACTTC. It encodes CASSQKWGETQYF.

This clonotype was found many times. J is TRBJ2-3 and V is TRBV28, with D possibly called TRBD1 or TRBD2 (6 bases each). The V gene's germline CDR1 is MDHEN and CDR2 SYDVKM. Trimming removed 2 bases at V and 4 bases at J, with 13 bases between. The CDR3 loop spans 15 amino acids. The CDR3 region is CASSLSLGGADTQYF. In nucleotides, the CDR3 is TGTGCCAGCAGTTTAAGTTTGGGGGGCGCAGATACGCAGTATTTT.

The sample holds a few counts of this clonotype. The gene calls are TRBV7-3 and TRBJ2-6; 7 positions agree with TRBD1. V shed 5 bases and J 4 bases; nucleotides not matched to a gene: 5. This CDR3 has 15 residues. Germline values: CDR1 SGHTA, CDR2 FQGTGA. The CDR3 region has the DNA TGTGCCAGCAGCGTGACAGGGACAGGGGCCAACGTCCTGACTTTC. Translating it yields CASSVTGTGANVLTF.

The sample holds a few counts of this clonotype. The CDR3 loop is CASSQDTGGYEQYF. In nucleotides, the CDR3 is TGTGCCAGCAGCCAAGATACAGGGGGCTACGAGCAGTACTTC. This rearrangement joins TRBV3-1 to TRBJ2-7; 8 positions match TRBD1. Per the germline V gene, CDR1 is LGHDT and CDR2 is YNNKEL (reference sequence). CDR3 length: 14 residues. The J segment lost 3 bases and the V segment lost 0 bases, leaving 1 base of the junction unmatched.

V and J are TRBV30 and TRBJ1-1; 10 bases align to TRBD1. CDR1 is GTSNPN and CDR2 is SVGIG in the germline V gene (reference sequence). This CDR3 region has 15 residues. V shed 3 bases, J shed 7 bases, and the junction held 11 bases outside the gene matches. The DNA for the CDR3 is TGTGCCTGGAGCCAATATCGGACAGGGGGTATTGAAGCTTTCTTT. Residues: CAWSQYRTGGIEAFF.

This clonotype has only a few counts. The chain has TRBV18 and TRBJ2-7; possible D gene TRBD1, 6 bases. Germline CDR1 is KGHSH and CDR2 is LQKENI. The V and J ends lost 1 base and 5 bases respectively, with 12 bases between them. The length of the CDR3 is 14 residues. Written as DNA, the CDR3 is TGTGCCAGCTCACCACTACAGGGAAAAGACGAGCAGTACTTC. Protein product: CASSPLQGKDEQYF.

This clonotype was seen only a few times. The gene calls are TRBV27 and TRBJ2-7; a possible D gene is TRBD2 (6 bases). The CDR3 is 14 amino acids. Germline V gene lookup returns CDR1 MNHEY and CDR2 SMNVEV (reference sequence). Trimming pared 4 bases from V and 0 bases from J, leaving 10 bases between. The CDR3 bases are TGTGCCAGCAGTTCTAGCGTTAGCTCCTACGAGCAGTACTTC. Amino acids: CASSSSVSSYEQYF.

About this clonotype: The junction departs from germline at one end; a sequencing error may be responsible. The chain has TRBV6-1 and TRBJ2-7, with D possibly called TRBD1 or TRBD2 (6 bases each). Germline V gene lookup returns CDR1 MNHNS and CDR2 SASEGT. The CDR3 is 18 amino acids. The CDR3, as DNA: TGTGCCTGCAGTGAATTGGGAGATGGAGGTGGGGGGCCCTACGAGCAGTACTTC. Residues: CACSELGDGGGGPYEQYF.

This chain joins TRBV11-2 and TRBJ2-1, with TRBD1 as a possible D gene (6 bases). This CDR3 has 15 residues. Germline V gene sequence: CDR1 SGHAT, CDR2 FQNNGV. Between the trimmed V and J ends, which lost 0 bases and 7 bases, there was a span of 13 bases. As DNA, the CDR3 is TGTGCCAGCAGCTTAGATCGGTCCAGGGGAAATGAGCAGTTCTTC. Residues: CASSLDRSRGNEQFF.

The count of this clonotype is one. A read error may explain this, as a much larger clone is one base away. The chain joins TRBV30 to TRBJ1-5, with TRBD1 matching 9 bases. CDR3 length: 20 residues. The germline gives CDR1 GTSNPN, CDR2 SVGIG (reference sequence). The CDR3 spells CARSVRFGTGRTYSNQPQHF. The CDR3 coding sequence is TGTGCCCGGAGTGTACGCTTCGGGACAGGGAGGACTTATAGCAATCAGCCCCAGCATTTT.

This clonotype was seen many times. The chain's CDR3 is CASSARDRVWDEQYF. CDR3 nucleotides: TGTGCCAGCAGTGCTCGGGACAGGGTCTGGGACGAGCAGTACTTC. The J gene is TRBJ2-7, the V gene TRBV6-1; 9 nucleotides agree with TRBD1. This CDR3 contains 15 residues. With 4 bases clipped from V and 5 bases from J, the junction kept 9 bases outside the gene matches. Per germline, CDR1 MNHNS and CDR2 SASEGT.

The chain carries TRBV5-1 and TRBJ2-1; D is unresolved. CDR1 is SGHRS, CDR2 YFSETQ, per germline. The CDR3 is 12 residues long. V gave up 3 bases and J gave up 7 bases, with 8 bases separating them. This CDR3 reads CASSSGLNEQFF. The CDR3 DNA reads TGCGCCAGCAGCTCGGGCTTAAATGAGCAGTTCTTC.

This clonotype was seen repeatedly, ten times or more. V is TRBV20-1 and J is TRBJ1-2; a possible D gene is TRBD1 (5 bases). Trimming took 6 bases from V and 0 from J, leaving 17 bases between them. CDR1 is DFQATT, CDR2 SNEGSKA, per germline (reference sequence). This CDR3 comprises 15 residues. As DNA, the CDR3 is TGCAGTGCCACTTCTTATCAGGGCACTAACTATGGCTACACCTTC. Translation gives CSATSYQGTNYGYTF.

The V and J genes are TRBV28 and TRBJ2-5; 9 positions agree with TRBD1. Germline CDR1 reads MDHEN; CDR2 reads SYDVKM. The trim removed 6 bases at V and 5 bases at J, leaving 16 bases unmatched. This CDR3 contains 17 residues. CDR3 in DNA: TGTGCCAGCAGAAGCGCGAACACCGGGACAGGGTGGGAGACCCAGTACTTC. It is translated as CASRSANTGTGWETQYF.

This clonotype was seen many times. The genes are TRBV6-1 and TRBJ2-7, with D hard to call. Trimming took off 6 bases at V and 2 bases at J, with 8 bases between the two ends. CDR3 length: 12 residues. Germline CDR1 is MNHNS and CDR2 is SASEGT. In DNA, the CDR3 is TGTGCCAGCAGCAACAGACCCTACGAGCAGTACTTC. As protein: CASSNRPYEQYF.

Many counts were recorded for this clonotype. This chain connects TRBV28 to TRBJ2-7; 9 bases match TRBD2. CDR3 length: 19 amino acids. Germline loops: CDR1 MDHEN, CDR2 SYDVKM. The J segment lost 4 bases and the V segment lost 6 bases, leaving 22 bases of the junction unmatched. In DNA, the CDR3 is TGTGCCAGCAGCTCCATGACTAGCGGACAAAATTCTCAGTGGTACGAGCAGTACTTC. It yields the protein CASSSMTSGQNSQWYEQYF.

This clonotype occurred a few times. The chain links TRBV4-1 to TRBJ2-7; no definite D call. The V and J ends lost 2 bases and 3 bases respectively, with 14 bases between them. There are 15 residues in the CDR3. Germline-derived CDR1 and CDR2 are MGHRA and YSYEKL. Here the CDR3 reads CASSQRSLPLYEQYF. CDR3 DNA sequence: TGCGCCAGCAGCCAAAGGTCCCTACCGCTCTACGAGCAGTACTTC.

This clonotype showed up many times. The chain combines TRBV11-3 with TRBJ1-1; 7 nucleotides agree with TRBD1. Germline CDR1 reads SGHNT; CDR2 reads YENEEA. CDR3 length: 11 residues. V was pared by 7 bases and J by 9 bases, with 5 bases of the junction left unmatched. The CDR3 loop reads CASIRGQKAFF. For the CDR3, the DNA is TGTGCCAGCATCCGGGGACAGAAAGCTTTCTTT.

This clonotype was recorded at least ten times. This chain links TRBV7-9 with TRBJ2-1; no clear D. This CDR3 region has 16 residues. V lost 5 bases and J 8 bases, leaving 22 bases between the germline ends. Germline CDR1 SEHNR, CDR2 FQNEAQ (reference sequence). CDR3 in amino acids: CASSETMRIPTDEQFF. As DNA, the CDR3 is TGTGCCAGCAGCGAAACTATGAGGATACCTACGGATGAGCAGTTCTTC.